This TCR beta chain stems from a study of cytomegalovirus exposure and HLA in healthy donors. V lost 5 bases to trimming and J lost 6 bases, with 8 bases between them. The CDR3 is 13 residues long. Germline values: CDR1 WNHNN, CDR2 SYGVQD (reference sequence). The PCR contained 60 Vbeta and 13 Jbeta primers. The repertoire was sequenced with immunoSEQ multiplex PCR; TCRdb's copy has only in-frame clones and lacks some. The sample contains more than 130,000 clones, around 80% of which appear only once. The sample comprised PBMCs. The sequence was collected from a man between 40 and 49 years old in good health and CMV-seropositive. The V gene is TRBV10-1, the J gene TRBJ2-6, with D possibly being TRBD2 (6 bases). The CDR3 loop reads CASSPGVANVLTF. DNA for the CDR3: TGCGCCAGCAGTCCGGGGGTGGCCAACGTCCTGACTTTC.